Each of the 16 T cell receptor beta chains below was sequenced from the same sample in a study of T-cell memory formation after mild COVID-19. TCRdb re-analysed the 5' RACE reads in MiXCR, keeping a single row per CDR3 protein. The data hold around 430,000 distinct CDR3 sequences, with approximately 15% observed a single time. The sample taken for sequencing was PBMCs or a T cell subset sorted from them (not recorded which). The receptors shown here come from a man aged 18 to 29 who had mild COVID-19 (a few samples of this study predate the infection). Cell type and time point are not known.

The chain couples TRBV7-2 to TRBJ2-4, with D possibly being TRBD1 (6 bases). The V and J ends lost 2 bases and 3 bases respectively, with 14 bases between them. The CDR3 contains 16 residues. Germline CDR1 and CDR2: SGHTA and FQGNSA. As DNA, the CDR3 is TGTGCCAGCAGCTTAAAAGGGGGTTCTGTCAAAAACATTCAGTACTTC. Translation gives CASSLKGGSVKNIQYF.

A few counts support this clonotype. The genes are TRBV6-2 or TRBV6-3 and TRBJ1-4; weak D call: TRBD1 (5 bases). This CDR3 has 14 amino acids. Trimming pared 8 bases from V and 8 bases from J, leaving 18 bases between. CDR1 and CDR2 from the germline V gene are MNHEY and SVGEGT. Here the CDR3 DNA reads TGTGCCAGCGCGAGGGGCCGTTTAGGGGAAAAACTGTTTTTT. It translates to CASARGRLGEKLFF.

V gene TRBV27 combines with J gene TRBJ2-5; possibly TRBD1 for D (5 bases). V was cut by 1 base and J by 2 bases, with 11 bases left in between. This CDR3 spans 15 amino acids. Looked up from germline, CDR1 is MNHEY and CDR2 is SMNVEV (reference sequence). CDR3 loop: CASSLWATGQETQYF. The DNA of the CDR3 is TGTGCCAGCAGTTTATGGGCTACAGGACAAGAGACCCAGTACTTC.

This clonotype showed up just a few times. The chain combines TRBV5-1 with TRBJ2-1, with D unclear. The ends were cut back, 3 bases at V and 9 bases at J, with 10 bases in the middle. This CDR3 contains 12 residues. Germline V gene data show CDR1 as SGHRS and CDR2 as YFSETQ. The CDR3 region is CASSWVGSEQFF. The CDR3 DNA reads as TGCGCCAGCAGCTGGGTGGGAAGTGAGCAGTTCTTC.

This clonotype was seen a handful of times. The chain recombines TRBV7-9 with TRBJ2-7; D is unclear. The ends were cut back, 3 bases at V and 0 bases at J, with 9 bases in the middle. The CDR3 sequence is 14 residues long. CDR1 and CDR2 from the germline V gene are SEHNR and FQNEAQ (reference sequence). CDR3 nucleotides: TGTGCCAGCAGCTTGGAAGGGAACTCCTACGAGCAGTACTTC. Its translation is CASSLEGNSYEQYF.

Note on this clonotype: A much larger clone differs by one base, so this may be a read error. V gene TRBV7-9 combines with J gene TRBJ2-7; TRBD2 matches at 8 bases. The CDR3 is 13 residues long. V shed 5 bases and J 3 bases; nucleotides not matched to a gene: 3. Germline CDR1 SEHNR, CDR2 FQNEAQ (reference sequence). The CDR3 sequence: CASSPAGDYEQYF. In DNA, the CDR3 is TGTGCCAGCAGCCCAGCGGGGGACTACGAGCAGTACTTC.

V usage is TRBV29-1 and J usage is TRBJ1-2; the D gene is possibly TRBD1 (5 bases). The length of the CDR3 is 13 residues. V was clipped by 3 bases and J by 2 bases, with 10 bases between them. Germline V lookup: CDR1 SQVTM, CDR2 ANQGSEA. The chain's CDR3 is CSVDLDRNYGYTF. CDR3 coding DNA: TGCAGCGTTGATTTAGACAGAAACTATGGCTACACCTTC. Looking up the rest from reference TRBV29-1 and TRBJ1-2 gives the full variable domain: SAVISQKPSRDICQRGTSLTIQCQVDSQVTMMFWYRQQPGQSLTLIATANQGSEATYESGFVIDKFPISRPNLTFSTLTVSNMSPEDSSIYLCSVDLDRNYGYTFGSGTRLTVV.

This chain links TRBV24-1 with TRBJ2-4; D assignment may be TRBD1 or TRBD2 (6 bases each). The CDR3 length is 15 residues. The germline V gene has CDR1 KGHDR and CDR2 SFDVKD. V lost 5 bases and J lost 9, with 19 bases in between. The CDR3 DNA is TGTGCCACCAGTGCCGAAGGGGGGCGCGGATCCATTCAGTACTTC. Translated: CATSAEGGRGSIQYF.

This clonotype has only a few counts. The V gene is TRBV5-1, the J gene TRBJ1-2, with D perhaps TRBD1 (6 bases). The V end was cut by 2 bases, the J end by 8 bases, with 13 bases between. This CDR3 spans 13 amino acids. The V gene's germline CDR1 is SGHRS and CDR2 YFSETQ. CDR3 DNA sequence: TGCGCCAGCAGCTTAGCCGGGACATCAGGCTACACCTTC. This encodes CASSLAGTSGYTF.

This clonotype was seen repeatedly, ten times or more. CDR3 sequence: CASSPQEFRGYTF. In DNA form, the CDR3 reads TGTGCCAGCAGTCCACAGGAGTTCCGTGGCTACACCTTC. The rearrangement links TRBV12-3 or TRBV12-4 to TRBJ1-2; tentatively, D is TRBD1 (5 bases). The CDR3 is 13 amino acids. The V and J ends lost 5 bases and 7 bases respectively, with 14 bases between them.

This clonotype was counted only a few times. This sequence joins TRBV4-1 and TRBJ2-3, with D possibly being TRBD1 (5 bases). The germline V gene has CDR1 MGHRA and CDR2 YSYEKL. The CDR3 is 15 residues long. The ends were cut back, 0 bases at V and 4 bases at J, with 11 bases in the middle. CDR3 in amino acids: CASSQESIRADTQYF. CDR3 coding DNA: TGCGCCAGCAGCCAAGAATCTATCAGGGCAGATACGCAGTATTTT.

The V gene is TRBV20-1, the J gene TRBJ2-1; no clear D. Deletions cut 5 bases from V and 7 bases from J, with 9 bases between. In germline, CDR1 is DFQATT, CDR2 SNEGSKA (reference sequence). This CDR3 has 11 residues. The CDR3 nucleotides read TGCAGTGCTCTCCCTTGGAATGAGCAGTTCTTC. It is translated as CSALPWNEQFF.

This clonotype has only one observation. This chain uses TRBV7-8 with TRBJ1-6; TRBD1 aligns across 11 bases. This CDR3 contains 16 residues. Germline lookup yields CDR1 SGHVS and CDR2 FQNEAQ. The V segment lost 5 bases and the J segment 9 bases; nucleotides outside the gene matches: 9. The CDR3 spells CASSKSRDRGTSPLHF. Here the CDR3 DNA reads TGTGCCAGCAGCAAAAGCCGGGACAGGGGGACTTCACCCCTCCACTTT.

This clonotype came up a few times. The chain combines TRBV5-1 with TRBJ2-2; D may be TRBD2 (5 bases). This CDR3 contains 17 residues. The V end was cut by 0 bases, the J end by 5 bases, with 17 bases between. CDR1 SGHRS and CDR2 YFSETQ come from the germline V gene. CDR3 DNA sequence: TGCGCCAGCAGCTTGGCCACAAATCCTTCGGGGACCGGGGAGCTGTTTTTT. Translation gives CASSLATNPSGTGELFF.

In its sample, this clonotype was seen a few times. The CDR3 DNA follows: TGCAGTCTCCCTGGGGTCACAGATACGCAGTATTTT. Encoded protein: CSLPGVTDTQYF. This chain connects TRBV20-1 to TRBJ2-3; D is unclear. CDR3 length: 12 amino acids. Germline CDR1 is DFQATT and CDR2 is SNEGSKA (reference sequence). Deletions cut 8 bases from V and 2 bases from J, with 11 bases between.

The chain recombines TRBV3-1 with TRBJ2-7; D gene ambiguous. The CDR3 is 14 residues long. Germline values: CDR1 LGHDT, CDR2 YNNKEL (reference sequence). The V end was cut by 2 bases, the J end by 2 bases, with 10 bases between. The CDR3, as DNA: TGTGCCAGCAGCCAATCCCGGCGGACCTACGAGCAGTACTTC. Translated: CASSQSRRTYEQYF.